Given below is one T cell receptor (beta chain) in context. The antigen remains undetermined. The record originates from a study of CXCR3-negative and CXCR3-positive naive CD8 T cells. General study points: CXCR3 expression partially decreased after cryopreservation; most assays used fresh PBMCs. The TRB CDR3s that CXCR3-positive naive cells carried were more hydrophobic than those of CXCR3-negative naive cells. In both naive subsets diversity was comparably high, whereas memory CD8+ cells showed much lower diversity.

The CDR3 sequence is 14 residues long. The authors prepared UMI-labeled TRB cDNA libraries by 5' RACE. TCRdb reprocessed the 5' RACE reads and keeps a single row for each CDR3 protein, giving no DNA. This listing includes around 120,000 distinct CDR3 sequences. The chain employs TRBV21-1 and TRBJ2-5. TRBV21-1 is tagged as a pseudogene. Sequencing input: naive CXCR3+ CD8+ T cells from blood. Subset meaning: CD45RO-CCR7+CD27+CD95- naive CD8+ T cells expressing CXCR3 (TNR3+). The TCR sequence derives from a human donor in good health. Some clones in this sample may be carry-over from other donors' samples. The chain's CDR3 is CASSKVQHSKTQYF.